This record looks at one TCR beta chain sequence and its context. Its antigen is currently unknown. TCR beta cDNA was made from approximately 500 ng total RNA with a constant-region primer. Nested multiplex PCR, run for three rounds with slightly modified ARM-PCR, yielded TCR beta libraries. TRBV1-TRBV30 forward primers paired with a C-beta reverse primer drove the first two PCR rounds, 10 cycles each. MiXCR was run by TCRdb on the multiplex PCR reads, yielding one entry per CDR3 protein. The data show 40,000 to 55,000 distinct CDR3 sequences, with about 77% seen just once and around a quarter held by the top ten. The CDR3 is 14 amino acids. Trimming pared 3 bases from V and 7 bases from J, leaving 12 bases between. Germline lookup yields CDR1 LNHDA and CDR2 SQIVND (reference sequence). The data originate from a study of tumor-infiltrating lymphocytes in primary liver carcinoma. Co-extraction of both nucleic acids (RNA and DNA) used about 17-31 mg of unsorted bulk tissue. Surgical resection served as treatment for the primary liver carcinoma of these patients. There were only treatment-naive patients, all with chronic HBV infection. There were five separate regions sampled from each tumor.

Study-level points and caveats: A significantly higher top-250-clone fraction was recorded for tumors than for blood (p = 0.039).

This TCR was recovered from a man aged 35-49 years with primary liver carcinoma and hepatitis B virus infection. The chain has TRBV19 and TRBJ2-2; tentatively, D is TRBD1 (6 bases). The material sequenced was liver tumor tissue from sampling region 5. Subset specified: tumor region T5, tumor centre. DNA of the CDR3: TGTGCCAGTAGTATCGACAGGCCGGTCGGGGAGCTGTTTTTT. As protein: CASSIDRPVGELFF.